This TCR beta chain was recorded in a study of blood T cell repertoires in COVID-19 (dated by TCRdb to about 2020). With regard to the full study: The collaborator samples originated in the United States, Italy and Spain and spanned the acute and convalescent phases of COVID-19. Subjects who had been exposed to COVID-19, were actively infected with it, or had recovered from it provided the deeply sampled blood TCRbeta repertoires that made up the dataset. The samples were drawn from two sources: the first 160 participants of the ongoing ImmuneRACE study, and over 1,000 subjects contributed by 6 global collaborators. The prospective study material was composed of cDNA or gDNA derived from T cells, B-cell-depleted T cells, or PBMCs. Where available, HLA class I and class II types were taken from metadata supplied by the sample provider and were not determined by assay-based typing. The repertoires were released in a freely available public database meant as a resource for research on the immune response to SARS-CoV-2. A de-identified subject ID, COVID-19 status, age in years and sex were almost always included in the sample metadata. Findings and caveats that apply to the study as a whole: The quantity of clinical and demographic metadata differed by source and by participant and was supplied without curation.

V is pruned by 4 bases and J by 2 bases, leaving 5 bases of the junction without a gene match. Per the germline V gene (reference sequence), SGHNT is the CDR1 and YYREEE is the CDR2. The CDR3 covers 15 residues, taking in both the cysteine and the phenylalanine. CDR3 DNA only is kept here, 45 bases in frame from base 1. TCRbeta CDR3 regions were amplified from genomic DNA using the immunoSEQ Assay, a bias-controlled multiplex PCR. As for the authors' bioinformatics: Within the assay, amplification of reference gene primers was used to estimate how many nucleated cells each sample contained. To quantify the absolute abundance of each unique TCRbeta CDR3 rearrangement, sequence reads were collapsed and filtered. For each sample, productive Simpson clonality was calculated as the square root of Simpson's diversity index over productive rearrangements. TCRdb obtained this table from immuneACCESS and retained in-frame rearrangements with V and J assigned. These tables miss some clones; where compared with another copy, unresolved V genes account for less than half of the shortfall, and the remainder is unexplained. From that table come the V and J calls and clone size; the DNA was used to work out D and trimming. For this sample the table gives about 150,000 clones, of which roughly 79% were detected only once. The ten largest clones represent about 8.4% of the sample.

In the case of this clone: Its antigen is still unknown. No base qualities exist here, and no much larger clone lies one base off it.

The collaborating institutions used their own protocols to collect whole blood in K2EDTA tubes. Collaborator samples were shipped for TCRbeta analysis as frozen whole blood, isolated PBMCs, or DNA extracted from either sample type. The source of this sequence is a woman aged 55-69 years with active or convalescent COVID-19. This chain joins TRBV5-4 to TRBJ2-7; a stretch of 11 junction bases matches TRBD2. The sample consisted of peripheral blood. The CDR3 loop reads CASSHGTSGTYEQYF. The DNA sequence is given as TGTGCCAGCAGCCACGGGACTAGCGGAACCTACGAGCAGTACTTC.